A selection of T cell receptor beta chains follows, all from one sample in a study of T cell changes during pregnancy in multiple sclerosis. Assay: immunoSEQ multiplex PCR; the TCRdb copy retains only in-frame clones and omits some. The table lists roughly 72,000 clones, 94% of them singletons. The specimen comprised CD4+ T cells from peripheral blood mononuclear cells, sampled after pregnancy. Source of these receptors: a female donor with multiple sclerosis, enrolled in a pregnancy study. The CDR3 runs from the conserved cysteine through the conserved F or W. The D gene is left open where the match is weak. Clone sizes are given selectively: once, few, many, or a class where the clone is expanded.

V gene: TRBV7-2; clone size: once; D gene: -; J gene: TRBJ2-3; CDR3 protein: CASTTRTPRTDTQYF; CDR3 DNA: TGTGCCAGCACTACCAGGACACCCCGCACAGATACGCAGTATTTT
V gene: TRBV7-2; clone size: -; D gene: -; J gene: TRBJ1-2; CDR3 protein: CASSLAITGLYGYTF; CDR3 DNA: TGTGCCAGCAGCCTAGCAATTACAGGCCTCTATGGCTACACCTTC
V gene: TRBV7-6; clone size: -; D gene: TRBD1; J gene: TRBJ1-3; CDR3 protein: CASSLGVAGGLSSGNTIYF; CDR3 DNA: TGTGCCAGCAGCTTAGGGGTGGCAGGGGGACTGAGCTCTGGAAACACCATATATTTT
V gene: TRBV29-1; clone size: -; D gene: -; J gene: TRBJ2-7; CDR3 protein: CSVRTSPYEQYF; CDR3 DNA: TGCAGCGTCAGAACTAGCCCGTACGAGCAGTACTTC
V gene: TRBV7-9; clone size: -; D gene: TRBD1; J gene: TRBJ1-1; CDR3 protein: CASSPGQGYGEAFF; CDR3 DNA: TGTGCCAGCAGTCCCGGACAGGGATATGGTGAAGCTTTCTTT
V gene: TRBV29-1; clone size: -; D gene: -; J gene: TRBJ2-5; CDR3 protein: CSVDLTGSQETQYF; CDR3 DNA: TGCAGCGTTGATTTGACCGGGAGCCAAGAGACCCAGTACTTC
V gene: TRBV19; clone size: once; D gene: TRBD1; J gene: TRBJ1-2; CDR3 protein: CASIGDSLNYGYTF; CDR3 DNA: TGTGCCAGTATAGGGGACAGCCTGAACTATGGCTACACCTTC
V gene: TRBV7-6; clone size: -; D gene: -; J gene: TRBJ2-5; CDR3 protein: CASSLGQLKTQYF; CDR3 DNA: TGTGCCAGCAGCTTAGGACAGCTTAAGACCCAGTACTTC
V gene: TRBV7-2; clone size: -; D gene: TRBD1; J gene: TRBJ2-3; CDR3 protein: CASSLGQGPDTQYF; CDR3 DNA: TGTGCCAGCAGCTTGGGACAGGGGCCAGATACGCAGTATTTT
V gene: TRBV2; clone size: few; D gene: TRBD1; J gene: TRBJ2-7; CDR3 protein: CASTTGGSYEQYF; CDR3 DNA: TGTGCCAGCACCACAGGGGGCTCCTACGAGCAGTACTTC
V gene: TRBV9; clone size: once; D gene: TRBD2; J gene: TRBJ2-3; CDR3 protein: CASSVALAGLTDTQYF; CDR3 DNA: TGTGCCAGCAGCGTAGCACTAGCGGGACTCACAGATACGCAGTATTTT
V gene: TRBV5-1; clone size: -; D gene: -; J gene: TRBJ2-1; CDR3 protein: CASSDSGWDYNEQFF; CDR3 DNA: TGCGCCAGCAGCGACAGCGGGTGGGACTACAATGAGCAGTTCTTC
V gene: TRBV19; clone size: -; D gene: -; J gene: TRBJ2-7; CDR3 protein: CASSILLGTYEQYF; CDR3 DNA: TGTGCCAGTAGTATACTTCTAGGAACCTACGAGCAGTACTTC
V gene: TRBV29-1; clone size: -; D gene: -; J gene: TRBJ2-7; CDR3 protein: CSVGGGRPYEQYF; CDR3 DNA: TGCAGCGTTGGGGGGGGGCGTCCCTACGAGCAGTACTTC
V gene: TRBV7-9; clone size: -; D gene: -; J gene: TRBJ1-4; CDR3 protein: CASSSRGRTNEKLFF; CDR3 DNA: TGTGCCAGCAGCTCCAGGGGAAGAACTAATGAAAAACTGTTTTTT
V gene: TRBV29-1; clone size: -; D gene: -; J gene: TRBJ2-2; CDR3 protein: CSVVPGTGELFF; CDR3 DNA: TGCAGCGTTGTCCCCGGCACCGGGGAGCTGTTTTTT
V gene: TRBV7-2; clone size: -; D gene: -; J gene: TRBJ2-3; CDR3 protein: CASSLRLGGTDTQYF; CDR3 DNA: TGTGCCAGCAGCTTACGGCTAGGGGGCACAGATACGCAGTATTTT
V gene: TRBV9; clone size: few; D gene: -; J gene: TRBJ1-1; CDR3 protein: CASSSRPRGDTEAFF; CDR3 DNA: TGTGCCAGCAGCTCCCGGCCGCGGGGGGACACTGAAGCTTTCTTT
V gene: TRBV28; clone size: -; D gene: -; J gene: TRBJ2-1; CDR3 protein: CASRRQAMEQFF; CDR3 DNA: TGTGCCAGCCGAAGACAGGCCATGGAGCAGTTCTTC